This T cell receptor beta chain was profiled in a study of brain metastases from non-small cell lung cancer (dated 2019 in TCRdb). Describing the broader study: The study profiled the immune microenvironment of paired resected primary tumors and brain metastases taken from patients with non-small-cell lung cancer. Results the study describes overall, beyond this receptor: TCR repertoires were found to be largely shared between paired brain metastases and primary tumors, although sparse T-cell densities were observed in the brain metastases. T-cell clones were apparently expanded in about 70% of brain metastases relative to the matched primary tumors. Lower T-cell infiltration was exhibited by brain metastases compared with primary tumors (P < 0.001).

V is cut by 2 bases and J by 4 bases, and the space between the germline ends is 11 bases. Via the germline V gene, CDR1 is SGHTA and CDR2 FQGNSA. The CDR3 contains 14 residues, cysteine and phenylalanine counted. The kept DNA is CDR3 alone, 42 bases in frame from the first base. Of note for this clone: There is no known antigen for this receptor. No much larger clone is present one base from it, and per-base qualities are unavailable.

The protocol used for the library was the immunoSEQ multiplex PCR assay. Alongside a 770-gene immune expression panel, the team sequenced the T-cell receptor beta chain repertoire. TCRdb stores this immuneACCESS table with in-frame sequences only. Part of the clones is absent; in the studies checked, under half of the shortfall reflects unresolved V genes, and no reason is known for the rest. This sample gives roughly 14,000 clones in total; about 83% of them show up just once. The ten largest clones represent more than 7.5% of the sample. A cohort of 30 to 40 patients with surgically resected non-small-cell lung cancer, for whom both primary tumor and brain metastasis specimens were available, was included. The tumor specimens consisted of archival formalin-fixed, paraffin-embedded tissues.

This receptor chain uses TRBV7-2 and TRBJ1-2; the D segment cannot be called with confidence. The sequenced sample consisted of primary lung tumor tissue. Read against the paper, the sample's cell subset or site label means: primary lung tumor paired with brain metastasis. The clonotype comes from a donor at least 40 years old with non-small cell lung cancer. The DNA sequence is given as TGTGCCAGCAGCTTATCCCGGGCCCTCTATGGCTACACCTTC. Its protein product is CASSLSRALYGYTF.